This T cell receptor (beta chain) was recorded in a study of T cell changes during pregnancy in multiple sclerosis. Germline V gene lookup returns CDR1 MGHRA and CDR2 YSYEKL. The CDR3 is 14 amino acids. V trimming: 4 bases; J trimming: 5 bases; junction bases outside the gene matches: 7. The method was immunoSEQ multiplex PCR; TCRdb's version includes in-frame clones alone and lacks a portion of them. The repertoire holds 100,000 or so clones, with around 90% as singletons. The rearrangement uses TRBV4-1 and TRBJ2-5; 7 nucleotides agree with TRBD1. The source was peripheral blood, collected in the second trimester of pregnancy. This sequence was found in a female donor with multiple sclerosis, enrolled in a pregnancy study. In DNA form, the CDR3 reads TGCGCCAGCAGCCGTAGACAGGGCTGGGAGACCCAGTACTTC. Residues: CASSRRQGWETQYF.